The 21 T cell receptor beta chains below all came from one sample that was sequenced in a study of cytomegalovirus exposure and HLA in healthy donors. The PCR had 60 Vbeta and 13 Jbeta primers. Produced via immunoSEQ multiplex PCR; TCRdb's table is partial and in-frame only. Of some 210,000 clones in the sample, over 75% were seen once. Sequencing used PBMCs. These receptors all stem from a woman aged 45-59 years in good health and CMV-seropositive.

Only one count was recorded for this clone. The rearrangement links TRBV27 to TRBJ2-7, with D hard to call. In germline, CDR1 is MNHEY, CDR2 SMNVEV (reference sequence). This CDR3 has 14 amino acids. V was trimmed by 6 bases and J by 3 bases, leaving 15 bases between them. CDR3 nucleotide sequence: TGTGCCAGCAGACCTGCTGACTCCCTCTACGAGCAGTACTTC. This translates into CASRPADSLYEQYF.

This chain joins TRBV9 and TRBJ1-5; the D is unclear. The V and J ends lost 2 bases and 3 bases respectively, with 12 bases between them. Germline CDR1 and CDR2: SGDLS and YYNGEE. This CDR3 has 15 amino acids. CDR3 loop: CASSVYEQFNQPQHF. The CDR3 nucleotides are TGTGCCAGCAGCGTTTACGAACAGTTCAATCAGCCCCAGCATTTT. Full variable domain (missing parts from reference TRBV9 and TRBJ1-5): DSGVTQTPKHLITATGQRVTLRCSPRSGDLSVYWYQQSLDQGLQFLIQYYNGEERAKGNILERFSAQQFPDLHSELNLSSLELGDSALYFCASSVYEQFNQPQHFGDGTRLSIL.

This chain connects TRBV4-2 to TRBJ2-7; unclear D gene. V was clipped by 0 bases and J by 3 bases, with 18 bases between them. The CDR3 has 17 amino acids. CDR1 and CDR2 (germline): LGHNA, YNFKEQ. CDR3: CASSQDTGVGRGYEQYF. CDR3 nucleotides: TGTGCCAGCAGCCAAGATACTGGTGTAGGAAGAGGCTACGAGCAGTACTTC.

CDR3 sequence (DNA): TGCGCCAGCAGCTTGGGACAGGGTTCAGGGGACACTGAAGCTTTCTTT. This encodes CASSLGQGSGDTEAFF. The chain combines TRBV5-1 with TRBJ1-1; 7 bases agree with TRBD1. Per the germline V gene, CDR1 is SGHRS and CDR2 is YFSETQ. V lost 0 bases and J lost 3; bases outside the gene matches: 8. This CDR3 has 16 amino acids.

The CDR3 nucleotides read TGTGCCAGCAGCCAAGGACTAGCGGGGTACGAGCAGTACTTC. It specifies CASSQGLAGYEQYF. The gene calls are TRBV7-2 and TRBJ2-7, with 12 bases identical to TRBD2. V lost 5 bases and J lost 4; bases outside the gene matches: 3. The V gene's germline CDR1 is SGHTA and CDR2 FQGNSA. This CDR3 comprises 14 residues.

A few counts support this clone. V is TRBV6-5 and J is TRBJ1-1; perhaps TRBD1 as D (6 bases). The CDR3 has 13 residues. Germline CDR1 and CDR2: MNHEY and SVGAGI. V lost 5 bases, J lost 1 base, and 8 bases lay in between. The CDR3 DNA is TGTGCCAGCAGTCGACAGGAGAACACTGAAGCTTTCTTT. The encoded protein is CASSRQENTEAFF.

J is TRBJ2-2 and V is TRBV9; TRBD2 is a possible D gene (6 bases). The CDR3 totals 15 residues. With 0 bases removed from V and 1 base from J, the gap between germline ends came to 7 bases. Germline-derived CDR1 and CDR2 are SGDLS and YYNGEE. The CDR3 is CASSVAGENTGELFF. Here the CDR3 DNA reads TGTGCCAGCAGCGTAGCGGGGGAGAACACCGGGGAGCTGTTTTTT.

The rearrangement links TRBV6-1 to TRBJ2-7; 7 bases are a match to TRBD1. This CDR3 contains 15 residues. Germline V gives CDR1 MNHNS, CDR2 SASEGT. Trimming at V came to 4 bases and at J to 0 bases, leaving 6 bases not matched to a gene. The CDR3 loop is CASSARTGSSYEQYF. The DNA for the CDR3 is TGTGCCAGCAGTGCCCGGACAGGAAGCTCCTACGAGCAGTACTTC.

This chain joins TRBV6-1 and TRBJ2-1; D gene unclear. V lost 5 bases to trimming and J lost 4 bases, with 9 bases between them. CDR1 is MNHNS and CDR2 is SASEGT in the germline V gene. The CDR3 runs to 13 residues. For the CDR3, the DNA is TGTGCCAGCAGTATCCTTTCTTACAATGAGCAGTTCTTC. This translates into CASSILSYNEQFF.

This clone occurred a few times. V is TRBV7-2 and J is TRBJ1-2; D unclear. The CDR3 has 15 amino acids. Germline V gene sequence: CDR1 SGHTA, CDR2 FQGNSA. V was clipped by 2 bases and J by 5 bases, with 15 bases between them. For the CDR3, the DNA is TGTGCCAGCAGCTTAAGCGCAATGGATGGATATGGCTACACCTTC. Translating it yields CASSLSAMDGYGYTF.

This clone has just one count. V is TRBV10-2 and J is TRBJ2-3, with 10 bases fitting TRBD2. Germline V CDR1 and CDR2: WSHSY, SAAADI. Trimming removed 2 bases from V and 3 bases from J; junction bases left unmatched: 2. CDR3 length: 15 residues. CDR3 nucleotides: TGCGCCAGCAGTGAGACTAGCGGGGAGACAGATACGCAGTATTTT. The encoded protein is CASSETSGETDTQYF.

This clone was counted between two and nine times. The chain has TRBV6-4 and TRBJ2-3, with TRBD2 matching over 10 bases. V was clipped by 4 bases and J by 4 bases; unmatched bases: 5. Germline V gives CDR1 MRHNA, CDR2 SNTAGT. This CDR3 is built from 15 residues. This CDR3 reads CASSASGGAADTQYF. The CDR3 region has the DNA TGTGCCAGCAGTGCTAGCGGGGGCGCGGCAGATACGCAGTATTTT.

The genes are TRBV19 and TRBJ1-5; TRBD1 matches 7 bases. The trim removed 7 bases at V and 5 bases at J, leaving 8 bases unmatched. Germline V gives CDR1 LNHDA, CDR2 SQIVND (reference sequence). The CDR3 is 14 residues long. The CDR3 nucleotides are TGTGCCAGTATTCTAAGAGGGGGCGATCAGCCCCAGCATTTT. Translation gives CASILRGGDQPQHF.

The chain carries TRBV18 and TRBJ2-6; 7 bases align to TRBD1. Germline CDR1 reads KGHSH; CDR2 reads LQKENI. CDR3 length: 17 amino acids. V trimming: 2 bases; J trimming: 4 bases; junction bases outside the gene matches: 8. In DNA form, the CDR3 reads TGTGCCAGCTCACCAGGGACAGTTGTTGCGGGGGCCAACGTCCTGACTTTC. This encodes CASSPGTVVAGANVLTF.

The chain recombines TRBV2 with TRBJ1-2; D gene ambiguous. V lost 5 bases, J lost 8 bases, and 9 bases lay in between. The CDR3 runs 11 residues. Germline loops: CDR1 SNHLY, CDR2 FYNNEI. The CDR3 here is CASSPARGYTF. Here the CDR3 DNA reads TGTGCCAGCAGTCCTGCCAGGGGCTACACCTTC.

The DNA for the CDR3 is TGTGCCAGCAGCCCGCAGGGGGCAGGTGAGCAGTACTTC. Residues: CASSPQGAGEQYF. The rearrangement links TRBV7-6 to TRBJ2-7, with TRBD1 identical over 8 bases. The trim removed 5 bases at V and 7 bases at J, leaving 7 bases unmatched. The CDR3 length is 13 residues. Germline lookup yields CDR1 SGHVS and CDR2 FNYEAQ.

The chain combines TRBV7-2 with TRBJ1-3; D possibly corresponds to TRBD1 (5 bases). V was clipped by 1 base and J by 2 bases, with 6 bases between them. CDR1 SGHTA and CDR2 FQGNSA come from the germline V gene. The CDR3 length is 14 residues. CDR3 nucleotides: TGTGCCAGCAGCTTAGGGGGCCCTGGAAACACCATATATTTT. Its protein product is CASSLGGPGNTIYF. Together with reference TRBV7-2 and TRBJ1-3, the CDR3 gives the full variable domain: GAGVSQSPSNKVTEKGKDVELRCDPISGHTALYWYRQSLGQGLEFLIYFQGNSAPDKSGLPSDRFSAERTGGSVSTLTIQRTQQEDSAVYLCASSLGGPGNTIYFGEGSWLTVV.

The J gene is TRBJ2-5, the V gene TRBV7-9; D gene unclear. Trimming cost V 6 bases and J 5 bases, with 19 bases left between them. Looked up from germline, CDR1 is SEHNR and CDR2 is FQNEAQ (reference sequence). This CDR3 is 15 amino acids long. This CDR3 reads CASSSLRGIRETQYF. CDR3 DNA: TGTGCCAGCAGTTCCCTTAGAGGCATCCGGGAGACCCAGTACTTC.

The V gene is TRBV27, the J gene TRBJ1-1, with 7 positions matching TRBD1. This CDR3 is built from 13 residues. The germline V gene has CDR1 MNHEY and CDR2 SMNVEV (reference sequence). Trimming took 4 bases from V and 4 from J; bases not matched to a gene: 3. CDR3 in DNA: TGTGCCAGCAGTTGGTCAGGGGGCACTGAAGCTTTCTTT. It translates to CASSWSGGTEAFF.

The chain carries TRBV7-9 and TRBJ2-7; weak D call: TRBD2 (7 bases). Deletions cut 4 bases from V and 3 bases from J, with 16 bases between. This CDR3 region has 15 residues. Per germline, CDR1 SEHNR and CDR2 FQNEAQ (reference sequence). CDR3 protein: CASSSMARGGYEQYF. CDR3 coding DNA: TGTGCCAGCAGCTCGATGGCGAGGGGGGGCTACGAGCAGTACTTC.

V and J are TRBV5-1 and TRBJ1-1, with TRBD1 matching 9 bases. CDR3 length: 14 amino acids. V was clipped by 0 bases and J by 7 bases; unmatched bases: 4. Germline V CDR1 and CDR2: SGHRS, YFSETQ. CDR3 bases: TGCGCCAGCAGCTTGGCAGGACAGGGGCTTGAAGCTTTCTTT. It yields the protein CASSLAGQGLEAFF.